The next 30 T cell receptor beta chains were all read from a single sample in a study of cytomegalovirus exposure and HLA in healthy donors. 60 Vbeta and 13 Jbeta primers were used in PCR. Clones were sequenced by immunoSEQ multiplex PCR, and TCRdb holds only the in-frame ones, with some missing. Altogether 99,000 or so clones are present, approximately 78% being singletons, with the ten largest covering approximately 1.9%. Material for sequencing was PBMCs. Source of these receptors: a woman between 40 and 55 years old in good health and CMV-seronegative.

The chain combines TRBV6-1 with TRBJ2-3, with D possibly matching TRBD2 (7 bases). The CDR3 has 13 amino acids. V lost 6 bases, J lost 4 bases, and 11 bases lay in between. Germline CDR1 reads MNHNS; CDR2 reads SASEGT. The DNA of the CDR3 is TGTGCCAGCAGAGGGGGGGTTCCAGATACGCAGTATTTT. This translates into CASRGGVPDTQYF.

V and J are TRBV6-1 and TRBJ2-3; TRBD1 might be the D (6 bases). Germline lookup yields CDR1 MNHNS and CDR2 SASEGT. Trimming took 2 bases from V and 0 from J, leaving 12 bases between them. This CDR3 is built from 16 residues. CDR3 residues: CASSEFGTTSTDTQYF. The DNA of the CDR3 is TGTGCCAGCAGTGAATTTGGGACAACCAGCACAGATACGCAGTATTTT.

The DNA for the CDR3 is TGTGCCAGCAGCACCCTAGCGGGAGAAGGTGAGACCCAGTACTTC. Its protein product is CASSTLAGEGETQYF. The chain has TRBV5-4 and TRBJ2-5; 10 bases align to TRBD2. The trim removed 4 bases at V and 5 bases at J, leaving 8 bases unmatched. The V gene's germline CDR1 is SGHNT and CDR2 YYREEE (reference sequence). This CDR3 comprises 15 residues.

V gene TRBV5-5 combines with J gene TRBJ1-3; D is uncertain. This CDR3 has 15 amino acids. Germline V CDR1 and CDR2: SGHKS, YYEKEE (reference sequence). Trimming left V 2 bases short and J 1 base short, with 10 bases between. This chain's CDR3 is CASSLAGHSGNTIYF. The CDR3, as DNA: TGTGCCAGCAGCTTAGCAGGCCATTCTGGAAACACCATATATTTT. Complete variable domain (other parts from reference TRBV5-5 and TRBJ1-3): DAGVTQSPTHLIKTRGQQVTLRCSPISGHKSVSWYQQVLGQGPQFIFQYYEKEERGRGNFPDRFSARQFPNYSSELNVNALLLGDSALYLCASSLAGHSGNTIYFGEGSWLTVV.

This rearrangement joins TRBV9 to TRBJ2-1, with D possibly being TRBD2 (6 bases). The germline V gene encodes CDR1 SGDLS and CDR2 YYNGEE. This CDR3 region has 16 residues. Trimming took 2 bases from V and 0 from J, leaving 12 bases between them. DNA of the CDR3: TGTGCCAGCAGCGTTAGTGGCGGGACCTCCTACAATGAGCAGTTCTTC. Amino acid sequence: CASSVSGGTSYNEQFF.

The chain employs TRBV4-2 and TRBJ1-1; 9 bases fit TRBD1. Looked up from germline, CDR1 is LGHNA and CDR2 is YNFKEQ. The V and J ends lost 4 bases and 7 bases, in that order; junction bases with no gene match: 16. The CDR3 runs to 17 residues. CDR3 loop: CASSRYGSGQGHGEAFF. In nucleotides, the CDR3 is TGTGCCAGCAGCCGGTACGGCTCGGGACAGGGTCATGGTGAAGCTTTCTTT.

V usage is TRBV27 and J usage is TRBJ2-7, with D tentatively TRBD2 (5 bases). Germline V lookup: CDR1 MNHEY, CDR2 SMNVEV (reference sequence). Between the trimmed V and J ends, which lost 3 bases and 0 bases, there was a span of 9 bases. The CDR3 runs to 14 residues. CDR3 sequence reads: CASSLREGSYEQYF. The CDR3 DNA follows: TGTGCCAGCAGTTTGAGGGAAGGCTCCTACGAGCAGTACTTC.

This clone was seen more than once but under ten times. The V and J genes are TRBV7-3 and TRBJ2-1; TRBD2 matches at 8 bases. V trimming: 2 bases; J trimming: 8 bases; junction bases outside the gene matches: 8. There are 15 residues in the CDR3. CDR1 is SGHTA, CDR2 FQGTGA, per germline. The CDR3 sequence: CASSLGTSRIDEQFF. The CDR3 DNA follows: TGTGCCAGCAGCTTAGGGACTAGTCGGATCGATGAGCAGTTCTTC.

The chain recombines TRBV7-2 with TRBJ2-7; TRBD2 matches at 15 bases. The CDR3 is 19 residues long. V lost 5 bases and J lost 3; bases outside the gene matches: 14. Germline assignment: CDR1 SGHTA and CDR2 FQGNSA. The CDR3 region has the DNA TGTGCCAGCAGCAAAAGGCGGACTAGCGGGAGGGCCCCTTACTACGAGCAGTACTTC. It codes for CASSKRRTSGRAPYYEQYF.

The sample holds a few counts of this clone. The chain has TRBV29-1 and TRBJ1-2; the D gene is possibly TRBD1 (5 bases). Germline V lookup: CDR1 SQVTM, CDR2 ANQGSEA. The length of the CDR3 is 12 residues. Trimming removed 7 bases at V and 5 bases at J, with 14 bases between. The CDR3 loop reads CSALSEGYGYTF. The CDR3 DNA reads TGCAGCGCCCTCTCGGAGGGGTATGGCTACACCTTC.

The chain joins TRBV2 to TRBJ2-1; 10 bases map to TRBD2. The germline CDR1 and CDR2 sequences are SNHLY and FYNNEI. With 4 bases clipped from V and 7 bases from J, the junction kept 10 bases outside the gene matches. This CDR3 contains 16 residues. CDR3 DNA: TGTGCCAGCAGTGCGTCGCCTAGCGGGAGTCGGAATGAGCAGTTCTTC. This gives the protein CASSASPSGSRNEQFF.

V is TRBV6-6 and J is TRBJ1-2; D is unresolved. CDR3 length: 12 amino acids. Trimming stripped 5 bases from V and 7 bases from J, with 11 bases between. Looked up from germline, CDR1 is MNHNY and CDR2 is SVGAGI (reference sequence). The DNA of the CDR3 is TGTGCCAGCAGTCTCGTGGAGGGTGGCTACACCTTC. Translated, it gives CASSLVEGGYTF.

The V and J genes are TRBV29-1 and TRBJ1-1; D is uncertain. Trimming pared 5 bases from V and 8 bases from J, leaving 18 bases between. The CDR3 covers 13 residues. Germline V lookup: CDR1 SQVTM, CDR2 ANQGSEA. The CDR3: CSVYLMSSMEAFF. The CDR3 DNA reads TGCAGCGTTTATCTTATGTCTAGTATGGAAGCTTTCTTT.

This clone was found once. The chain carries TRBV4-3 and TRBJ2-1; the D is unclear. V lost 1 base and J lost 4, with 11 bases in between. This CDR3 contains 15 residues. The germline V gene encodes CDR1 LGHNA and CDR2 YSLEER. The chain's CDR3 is CASSQVGSDYNEQFF. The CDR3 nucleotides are TGCGCCAGCAGCCAAGTTGGTAGTGATTACAATGAGCAGTTCTTC.

CDR3 region: CASSPPSYNEQFF. The CDR3 nucleotides read TGTGCCAGCTCACCACCTTCGTACAATGAGCAGTTCTTC. The chain links TRBV18 to TRBJ2-1; D is unresolved. Germline loops: CDR1 KGHSH, CDR2 LQKENI. The CDR3 sequence is 13 residues long. V lost 0 bases and J lost 4, with 4 bases in between.

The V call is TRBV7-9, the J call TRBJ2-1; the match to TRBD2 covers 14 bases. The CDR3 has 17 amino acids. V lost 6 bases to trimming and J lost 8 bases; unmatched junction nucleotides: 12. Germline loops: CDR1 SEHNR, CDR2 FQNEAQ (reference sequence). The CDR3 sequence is CASRPGTSGSSFHEQFF. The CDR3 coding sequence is TGTGCCAGCAGGCCCGGGACTAGCGGGAGTAGCTTCCATGAGCAGTTCTTC.

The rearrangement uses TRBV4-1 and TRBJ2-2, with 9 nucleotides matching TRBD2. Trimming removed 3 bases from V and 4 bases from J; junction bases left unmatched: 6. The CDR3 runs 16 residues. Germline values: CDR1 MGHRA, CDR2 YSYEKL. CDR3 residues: CASSHSGSTVTGELFF. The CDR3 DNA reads TGCGCCAGCAGCCATAGCGGGAGTACGGTCACCGGGGAGCTGTTTTTT.

Here the CDR3 reads CASSQTGFTGELFF. For the CDR3, the DNA is TGCGCCAGCAGCCAGACAGGATTCACCGGGGAGCTGTTTTTT. The chain has TRBV4-3 and TRBJ2-2, with a weak D call TRBD1 (6 bases). Germline V CDR1 and CDR2: LGHNA, YSLEER. The germline V and J ends were trimmed by 3 bases and 4 bases, with 9 bases remaining between them. The length of the CDR3 is 14 residues.

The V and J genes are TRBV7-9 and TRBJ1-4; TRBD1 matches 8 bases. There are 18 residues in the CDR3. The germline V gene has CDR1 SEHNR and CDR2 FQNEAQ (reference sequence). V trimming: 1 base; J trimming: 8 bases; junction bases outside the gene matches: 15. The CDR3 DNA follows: TGTGCCAGCAGCTTAGAGTCTTTAATGGACAGGGCGGACGAAAAACTGTTTTTT. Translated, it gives CASSLESLMDRADEKLFF.

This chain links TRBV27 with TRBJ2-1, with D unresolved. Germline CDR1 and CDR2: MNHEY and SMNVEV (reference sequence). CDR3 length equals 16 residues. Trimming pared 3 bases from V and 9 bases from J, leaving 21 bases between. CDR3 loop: CASSLSRQVLSREQFF. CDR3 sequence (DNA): TGTGCCAGCAGTTTGAGTCGGCAGGTACTCTCTCGTGAGCAGTTCTTC.

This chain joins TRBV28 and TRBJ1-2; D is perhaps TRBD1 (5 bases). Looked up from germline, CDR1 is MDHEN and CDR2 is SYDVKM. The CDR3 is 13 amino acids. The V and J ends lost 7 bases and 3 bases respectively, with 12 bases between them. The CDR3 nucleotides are TGTGCCAGCAATTTGCAGACAGACTATGGCTACACCTTC. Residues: CASNLQTDYGYTF.

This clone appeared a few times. The CDR3 sequence is CASSLRGSQRDTQYF. Here the CDR3 DNA reads TGTGCCAGCAGCTTACGCGGGAGCCAACGAGATACGCAGTATTTT. The genes are TRBV13 and TRBJ2-3; 7 bases are a match to TRBD2. The CDR3 is 15 amino acids. The germline gives CDR1 PRHDT, CDR2 FYEKMQ (reference sequence). The V gene end was trimmed by 2 bases and the J gene end by 5 bases; junction bases not matched to a gene: 7.

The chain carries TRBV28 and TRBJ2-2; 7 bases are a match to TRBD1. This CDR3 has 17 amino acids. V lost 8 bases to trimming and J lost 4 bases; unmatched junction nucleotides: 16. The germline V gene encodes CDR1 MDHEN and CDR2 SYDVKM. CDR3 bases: TGTGCCAGCCAAGATATCGGACGAGGGGGCTTCACCGGGGAGCTGTTTTTT. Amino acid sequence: CASQDIGRGGFTGELFF.

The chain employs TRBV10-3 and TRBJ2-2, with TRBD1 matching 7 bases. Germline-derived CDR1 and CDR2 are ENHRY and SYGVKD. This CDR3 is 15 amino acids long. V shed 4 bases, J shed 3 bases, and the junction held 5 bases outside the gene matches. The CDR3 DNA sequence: TGTGCCATCAGTGGGACAGGATGGCACACCGGGGAGCTGTTTTTT. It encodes CAISGTGWHTGELFF.

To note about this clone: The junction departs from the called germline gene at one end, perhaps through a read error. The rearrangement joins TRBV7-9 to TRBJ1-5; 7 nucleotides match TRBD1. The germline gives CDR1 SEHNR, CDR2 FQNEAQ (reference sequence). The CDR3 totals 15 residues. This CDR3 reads CSSSSTTGRGAPQHF. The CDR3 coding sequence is TGTTCCAGCAGCTCCACGACAGGGCGAGGAGCGCCCCAGCATTTT. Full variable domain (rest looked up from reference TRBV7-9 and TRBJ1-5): DTGVSQNPRHKITKRGQNVTFRCDPISEHNRLYWYRQTLGQGPEFLTYFQNEAQLEKSRLLSDRFSAERPKGSFSTLEIQRTEQGDSAMYLCSSSSTTGRGAPQHFGDGTRLSIL.

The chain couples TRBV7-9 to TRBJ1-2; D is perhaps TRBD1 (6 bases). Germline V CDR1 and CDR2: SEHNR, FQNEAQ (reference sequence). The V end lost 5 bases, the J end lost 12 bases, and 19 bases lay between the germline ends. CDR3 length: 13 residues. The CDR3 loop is CASSPRSRQANTF. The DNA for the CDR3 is TGTGCCAGCAGCCCCCGATCCAGACAGGCCAACACCTTC. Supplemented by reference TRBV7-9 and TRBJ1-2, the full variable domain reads DTGVSQNPRHKITKRGQNVTFRCDPISEHNRLYWYRQTLGQGPEFLTYFQNEAQLEKSRLLSDRFSAERPKGSFSTLEIQRTEQGDSAMYLCASSPRSRQANTFGSGTRLTVV.

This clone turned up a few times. The CDR3 region is CASGKTENTEAFF. The CDR3 nucleotides read TGTGCCAGCGGGAAGACAGAGAACACTGAAGCTTTCTTT. The chain is built from TRBV6-5 and TRBJ1-1, with D tentatively TRBD1 (5 bases). Germline-derived CDR1 and CDR2 are MNHEY and SVGAGI. V lost 8 bases and J 1 base, leaving 11 bases between the germline ends. CDR3 length: 13 residues.

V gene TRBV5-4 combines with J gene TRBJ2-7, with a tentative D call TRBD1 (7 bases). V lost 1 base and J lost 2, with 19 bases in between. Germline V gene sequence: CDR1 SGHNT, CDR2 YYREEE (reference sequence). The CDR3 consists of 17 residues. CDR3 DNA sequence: TGTGCCAGCAGCTTGTCCACCGCGGGGACAGAAGCCTACGAGCAGTACTTC. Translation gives CASSLSTAGTEAYEQYF.

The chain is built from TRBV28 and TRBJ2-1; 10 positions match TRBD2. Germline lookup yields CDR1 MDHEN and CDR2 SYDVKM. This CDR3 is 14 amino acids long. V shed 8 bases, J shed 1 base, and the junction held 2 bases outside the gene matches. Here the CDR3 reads CASCSGRSYNEQFF. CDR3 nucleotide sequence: TGTGCCAGCTGTAGCGGGAGGTCCTACAATGAGCAGTTCTTC.

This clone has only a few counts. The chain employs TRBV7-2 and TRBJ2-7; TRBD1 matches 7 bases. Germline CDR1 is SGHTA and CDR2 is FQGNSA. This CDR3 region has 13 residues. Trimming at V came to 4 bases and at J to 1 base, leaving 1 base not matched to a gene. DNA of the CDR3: TGTGCCAGCAGCTCGGGACAGTCCTACGAGCAGTACTTC. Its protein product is CASSSGQSYEQYF.